The 11 T cell receptor beta chains below were found in one sample sequenced in a study of T cells after yellow fever vaccination (dated by TCRdb to between 2019 and 2020). The library came from 5' RACE. This sample was sequenced with an Illumina NovaSeq 6000. TCRdb trimmed public reads at Q25 via fastp, called clones via MiXCR and kept in-frame beta chains. CDR3 protein sequences are deduplicated, and each keeps its most common genes and DNA. The sample table shows 100,000 to 150,000 distinct CDR3 sequences, and 8% to 10% are seen once. Of the sample, 40% is held by the ten largest clones. The sample's treatment or condition label, in plain terms: live attenuated yellow fever vaccine strain. The specimen comprised CD8+ T cells sorted from PBMCs, sampled on the day of the yellow fever booster vaccination. These receptors all stem from a man aged 18 to 29 who received the YFV17D yellow fever vaccine.

This clonotype was recorded at least ten times. J is TRBJ2-1 and V is TRBV12-3 or TRBV12-4, with TRBD1 as a possible D gene (6 bases). CDR3 length: 16 residues. V was clipped by 5 bases and J by 6 bases, with 20 bases between them. The CDR3 here is CASSMTGEQGVNEQFF. CDR3 nucleotides: TGTGCCAGCAGTATGACAGGTGAACAGGGAGTCAATGAGCAGTTCTTC.

V is TRBV7-9 and J is TRBJ2-3; the match to TRBD2 covers 7 bases. V was clipped by 3 bases and J by 5 bases; unmatched bases: 5. Germline V lookup: CDR1 SEHNR, CDR2 FQNEAQ (reference sequence). The CDR3 loop spans 14 amino acids. The CDR3 coding sequence is TGTGCCAGCAGCTTCCTGGGGGGGGGAGATACGCAGTATTTT. Protein: CASSFLGGGDTQYF.

The rearrangement joins TRBV5-4 to TRBJ2-1, with 9 bases that match TRBD2. The CDR3 runs to 15 residues. Per germline, CDR1 SGHNT and CDR2 YYREEE (reference sequence). V was clipped by 2 bases and J by 8 bases; unmatched bases: 8. The CDR3 DNA sequence: TGTGCCAGCAGCTTCCCCAGCGGGAGGACGGATGAGCAGTTCTTC. Its protein product is CASSFPSGRTDEQFF.

The J gene is TRBJ2-1, the V gene TRBV9; D is tentatively TRBD1 or TRBD2 (5 bases each). The CDR3 spans 13 residues. Germline assignment: CDR1 SGDLS and CDR2 YYNGEE. V lost 4 bases and J lost 6, with 11 bases in between. Here the CDR3 reads CASSTGTPNEQFF. Here the CDR3 DNA reads TGTGCCAGCAGCACCGGGACCCCCAATGAGCAGTTCTTC. The whole variable domain, filled in from reference TRBV9 and TRBJ2-1, reads DSGVTQTPKHLITATGQRVTLRCSPRSGDLSVYWYQQSLDQGLQFLIQYYNGEERAKGNILERFSAQQFPDLHSELNLSSLELGDSALYFCASSTGTPNEQFFGPGTRLTVL.

This clonotype showed up just a few times. This chain links TRBV4-3 with TRBJ2-7, with D hard to call. Germline CDR1 LGHNA, CDR2 YSLEER. The CDR3 totals 18 residues. Trimming took 4 bases from V and 5 from J, leaving 27 bases between them. The CDR3 sequence is CASSLYVGKGLFVDEQYV. Here the CDR3 DNA reads TGCGCCAGCAGCCTCTACGTTGGGAAGGGTTTGTTCGTCGACGAGCAGTACGTC.

This clonotype was counted many times. The CDR3 protein is CASSLGGTYEQYV. CDR3 DNA sequence: TGTGCCAGCAGTTTGGGAGGGACCTACGAGCAGTACGTC. V gene TRBV12-3 or TRBV12-4 combines with J gene TRBJ2-7; TRBD2 agrees at 7 bases. The CDR3 loop spans 13 amino acids. Unmatched junction bases numbered 1, after V lost 3 bases and J lost 2 bases.

At least ten counts were recorded for this clonotype. The CDR3 DNA sequence: TGTGCCAGCAGCCAAGAAAATCGGGGCCGAACCGGGGAGCTGTTTTTT. Translating it yields CASSQENRGRTGELFF. This chain uses TRBV14 with TRBJ2-2; D possibly matches TRBD1 or TRBD2 (5 bases each). There are 16 residues in the CDR3. V dropped 0 bases and J dropped 5 bases, with 13 bases sitting between them. Germline values: CDR1 SGHDN, CDR2 FVKESK.

This clonotype showed up many times. V gene TRBV20-1 combines with J gene TRBJ2-2; 10 nucleotides align to TRBD1. Germline V CDR1 and CDR2: DFQATT, SNEGSKA (reference sequence). This CDR3 has 13 residues. The V segment lost 6 bases and the J segment 6 bases; nucleotides outside the gene matches: 4. The CDR3 loop is CSAQTGGSGELFF. CDR3 DNA: TGCAGTGCGCAGACAGGGGGCTCCGGGGAGCTGTTTTTT.

The V gene is TRBV25-1, the J gene TRBJ2-2; 10 bases match TRBD2. The junction had 4 bases not matched to a gene; V was cut back by 8 bases and J by 1 base. The length of the CDR3 is 15 residues. Germline CDR1 is MGHDK and CDR2 is SYGVNS. DNA for the CDR3: TGTGCCAGCTCTACTAGCGGGGAGAACACCGGGGAGCTGTTTTTT. Residues: CASSTSGENTGELFF. The variable domain in full, completed from reference TRBV25-1 and TRBJ2-2, reads EADIYQTPRYLVIGTGKKITLECSQTMGHDKMYWYQQDPGMELHLIHYSYGVNSTEKGDLSSESTVSRIRTEHFPLTLESARPSHTSQYLCASSTSGENTGELFFGEGSRLTVL.

This clonotype was picked up many times. Here the CDR3 DNA reads TGTGCCAGCAGCCAATTGAGGAGCCCTCGGTGGACCGGGGAGCTGTTTTTT. This encodes CASSQLRSPRWTGELFF. The genes are TRBV3-1 and TRBJ2-2; D gene unclear. Between the trimmed V and J ends, which lost 2 bases and 5 bases, there was a span of 18 bases. CDR3 length equals 17 residues. CDR1 LGHDT and CDR2 YNNKEL come from the germline V gene (reference sequence).

This clonotype was seen only a few times. This chain joins TRBV20-1 and TRBJ2-6; D unresolved. Germline-derived CDR1 and CDR2 are DFQATT and SNEGSKA (reference sequence). The ends were cut back, 0 bases at V and 0 bases at J, with 6 bases in the middle. The CDR3 spans 15 residues. Here the CDR3 DNA reads TGCAGTGCTAGAGAGGCACACTCTGGGGCCAACGTCCTGACTTTC. It translates to CSAREAHSGANVLTF.